This TCR beta chain was retrieved from a study of vaccination effects on CD4 cells after COVID-19. Before any sequencing was done, the ViraFEST assay used viral peptide pools to expand antigen-specific CD4+ T cells. Subsequent to ten to eleven days of culture, CD4+ T cells were isolated. Cultivation was performed at 1.5 million to 2 million PBMC per well with around 9.3 IU/ml IL-2 and 7.5 to 10 ug/ml peptides added. Clones were read by immunoSEQ multiplex PCR, and TCRdb kept only the in-frame ones, dropping some. The sample has about 8,000 clones, approximately 74% seen once. Germline V gives CDR1 SGHRS, CDR2 YFSETQ. Trimming removed 4 bases at V and 7 bases at J, with 9 bases between. The CDR3 is made up of 12 amino acids. Details on this clone: Its antigen is as yet unknown.

This sequence originates from a human donor who received a COVID-19 vaccine. The gene calls are TRBV5-1 and TRBJ2-1; D is perhaps TRBD2 (6 bases). Sequenced here: CD4+ T cells from PBMCs cultured with HCoV-229E spike peptides, sampled before COVID-19 vaccination. Written as DNA, the CDR3 is TGCGCCAGCAGCGCCCGGGGGAATGAGCAGTTCTTC. Translated, it gives CASSARGNEQFF. The full variable domain, completed using reference TRBV5-1 and TRBJ2-1, is KAGVTQTPRYLIKTRGQQVTLSCSPISGHRSVSWYQQTPGQGLQFLFEYFSETQRNKGNFPGRFSGRQFSNSRSEMNVSTLELGDSALYLCASSARGNEQFFGPGTRLTVL.